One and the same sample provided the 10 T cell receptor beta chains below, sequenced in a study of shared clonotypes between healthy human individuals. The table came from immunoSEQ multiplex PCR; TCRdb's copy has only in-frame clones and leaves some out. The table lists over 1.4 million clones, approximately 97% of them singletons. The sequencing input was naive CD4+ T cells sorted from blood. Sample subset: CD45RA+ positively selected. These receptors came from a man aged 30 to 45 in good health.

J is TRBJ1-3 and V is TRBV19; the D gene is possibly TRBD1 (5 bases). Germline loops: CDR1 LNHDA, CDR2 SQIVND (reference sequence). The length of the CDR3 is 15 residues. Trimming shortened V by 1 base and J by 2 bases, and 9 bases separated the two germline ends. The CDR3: CASSIGRGPGNTIYF. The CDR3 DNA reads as TGTGCCAGTAGTATAGGAAGGGGCCCTGGAAACACCATATATTTT.

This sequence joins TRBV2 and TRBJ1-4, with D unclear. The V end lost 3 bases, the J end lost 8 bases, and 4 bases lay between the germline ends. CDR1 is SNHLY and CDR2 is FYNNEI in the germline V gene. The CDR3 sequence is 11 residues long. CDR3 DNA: TGTGCCAGCAGTGAGGCGGAAAAACTGTTTTTT. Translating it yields CASSEAEKLFF.

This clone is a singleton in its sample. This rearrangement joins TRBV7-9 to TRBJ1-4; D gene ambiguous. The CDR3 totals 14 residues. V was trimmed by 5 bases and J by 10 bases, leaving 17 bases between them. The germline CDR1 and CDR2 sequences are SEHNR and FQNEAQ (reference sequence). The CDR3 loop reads CASSPPTLPGKLFF. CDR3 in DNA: TGTGCCAGCAGCCCCCCGACACTTCCTGGAAAACTGTTTTTT. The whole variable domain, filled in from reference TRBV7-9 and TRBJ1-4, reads DTGVSQNPRHKITKRGQNVTFRCDPISEHNRLYWYRQTLGQGPEFLTYFQNEAQLEKSRLLSDRFSAERPKGSFSTLEIQRTEQGDSAMYLCASSPPTLPGKLFFGSGTQLSVL.

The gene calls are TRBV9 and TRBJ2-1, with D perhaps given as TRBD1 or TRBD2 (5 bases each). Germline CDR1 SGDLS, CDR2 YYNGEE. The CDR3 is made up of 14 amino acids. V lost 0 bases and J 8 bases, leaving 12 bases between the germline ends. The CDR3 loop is CASSVGGSSYEQFF. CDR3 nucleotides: TGTGCCAGCAGCGTAGGGGGGTCTAGCTATGAGCAGTTCTTC. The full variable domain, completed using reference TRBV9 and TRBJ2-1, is DSGVTQTPKHLITATGQRVTLRCSPRSGDLSVYWYQQSLDQGLQFLIQYYNGEERAKGNILERFSAQQFPDLHSELNLSSLELGDSALYFCASSVGGSSYEQFFGPGTRLTVL.

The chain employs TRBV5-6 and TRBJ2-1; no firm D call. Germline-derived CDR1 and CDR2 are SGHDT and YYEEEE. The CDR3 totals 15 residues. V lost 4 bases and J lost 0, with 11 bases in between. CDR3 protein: CASSPRWSSYNEQFF. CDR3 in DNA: TGTGCCAGCAGCCCGCGGTGGAGCTCCTACAATGAGCAGTTCTTC.

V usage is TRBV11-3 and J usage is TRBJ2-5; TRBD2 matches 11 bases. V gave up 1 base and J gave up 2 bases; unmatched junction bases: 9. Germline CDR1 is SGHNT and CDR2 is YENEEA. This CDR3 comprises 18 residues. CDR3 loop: CASSLGRLAGGIQETQYF. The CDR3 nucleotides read TGTGCCAGCAGCTTAGGTCGGCTAGCGGGAGGAATACAAGAGACCCAGTACTTC. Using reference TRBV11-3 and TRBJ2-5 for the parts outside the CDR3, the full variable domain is EAGVVQSPRYKIIEKKQPVAFWCNPISGHNTLYWYLQNLGQGPELLIRYENEEAVDDSQLPKDRFSAERLKGVDSTLKIQPAELGDSAVYLCASSLGRLAGGIQETQYFGPGTRLLVL.

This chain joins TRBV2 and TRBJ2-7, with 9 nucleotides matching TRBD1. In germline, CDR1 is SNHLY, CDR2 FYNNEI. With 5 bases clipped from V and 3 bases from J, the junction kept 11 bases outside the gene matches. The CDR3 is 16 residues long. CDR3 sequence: CASSRGGGTGFYEQYF. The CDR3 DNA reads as TGTGCCAGCAGTAGAGGTGGAGGGACAGGGTTCTACGAGCAGTACTTC.

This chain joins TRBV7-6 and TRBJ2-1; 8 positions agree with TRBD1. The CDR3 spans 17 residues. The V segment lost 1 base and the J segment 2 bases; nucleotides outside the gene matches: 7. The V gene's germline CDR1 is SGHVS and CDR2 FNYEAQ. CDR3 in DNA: TGTGCCAGCAGCTTAGTCGCCGGGACAGGAGCCTACAATGAGCAGTTCTTC. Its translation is CASSLVAGTGAYNEQFF. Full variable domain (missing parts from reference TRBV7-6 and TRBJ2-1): GAGVSQSPRYKVTKRGQDVALRCDPISGHVSLYWYRQALGQGPEFLTYFNYEAQQDKSGLPNDRFSAERPEGSISTLTIQRTEQRDSAMYRCASSLVAGTGAYNEQFFGPGTRLTVL.

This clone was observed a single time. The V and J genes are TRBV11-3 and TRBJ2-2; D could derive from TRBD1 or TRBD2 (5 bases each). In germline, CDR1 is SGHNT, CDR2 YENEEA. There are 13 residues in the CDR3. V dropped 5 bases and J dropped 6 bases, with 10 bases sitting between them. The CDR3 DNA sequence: TGTGCCAGCAGCCGGCTGGGGGCCGGGGAGCTGTTTTTT. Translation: CASSRLGAGELFF.

CDR3 nucleotides: TGTGCCATCAGTGAGGTTATCTCTAGCGGGATTCACGAGCAGTACTTC. This encodes CAISEVISSGIHEQYF. V usage is TRBV10-3 and J usage is TRBJ2-7; the match to TRBD2 covers 9 bases. CDR1 and CDR2 from the germline V gene are ENHRY and SYGVKD. CDR3 length: 16 amino acids. With 2 bases clipped from V and 5 bases from J, the junction kept 10 bases outside the gene matches.